This is a list of T cell receptor beta chains from one sample in a study of blood T cells in healthy people across ages. TCRdb redid the calling of the 5' RACE reads with MiXCR, one entry per CDR3 protein. The sample includes some 690,000 distinct CDR3 sequences, around a fifth of them seen just once. The sample consisted of blood. Receptors were obtained from a man between 65 and 85 years old in good health. Both conserved end residues are part of each CDR3. A D gene is named only where the DNA matches it firmly. Size is omitted from some rows. Given values are once, few, many or a class for expanded clones.

v_call	clone_size	j_call	d_call	cdr3_nt	cdr3_aa
TRBV29-1	few	TRBJ1-2	.	TGCAGCGTTGAGTCCAGGGATCCATTAGGCTACACCTTC	CSVESRDPLGYTF
TRBV20-1	.	TRBJ2-7	TRBD2	TGCAGTGCTGAGGGAGCGGGGGGCTTCTACGAGCAGTACTTC	CSAEGAGGFYEQYF
TRBV7-2	few	TRBJ2-3	TRBD2	TGTGCCAGCAGCTTAGCTCCCGCGGGGGGCACAGATACGCAGTATTTT	CASSLAPAGGTDTQYF
TRBV7-3	few	TRBJ2-3	.	TGTGCCAGCAGCTCGTATGGGGCTCTCACAGATACGCAGTATTTT	CASSSYGALTDTQYF
TRBV7-2	few	TRBJ2-1	TRBD2	TGTGCCAGCAGCAGCCGACTAGCGGGTTATGGCAATGAGCAGTTCTTC	CASSSRLAGYGNEQFF
TRBV7-9	few	TRBJ1-4	TRBD1	TGTGCCAGCAGCGGGGCAGGGGGCGGACGTGAAAAACTGTTTTTT	CASSGAGGGREKLFF
TRBV7-2	.	TRBJ1-1	TRBD1	TGTGCCAGCAGCTTATCCTTCCGGGACAGGGGGAACACTGAAGCTTTCTTT	CASSLSFRDRGNTEAFF
TRBV20-1	.	TRBJ1-1	TRBD1	TGCAGTGCCAGAACAGGGGTGAACACTGAAGCTTTCTTT	CSARTGVNTEAFF
TRBV19	.	TRBJ1-1	.	TGTGCCAGTAAGACACCGGGGGGGAACACTGAAGCTTTCTTT	CASKTPGGNTEAFF
TRBV7-2	.	TRBJ2-1	TRBD1	TGTGCCAGCAGCTTAGAAAGGACAGGGTTGGGGCAGTTCTTC	CASSLERTGLGQFF
TRBV2	.	TRBJ1-1	.	TGTGCCAGCAGTGAAGTTTCAGTACAGGGAAGAGCTTTCTTT	CASSEVSVQGRAFF
TRBV5-1	.	TRBJ1-1	TRBD1	TGCGCCAGCAGCTTGACGACAGGGCTTGAAGCTTTCTTT	CASSLTTGLEAFF
TRBV10-3	.	TRBJ1-3	.	TGTGCCATCACCGGGGGAACTGGAAACACCATATATTTT	CAITGGTGNTIYF
TRBV7-2	.	TRBJ2-1	.	TGTGCCAGCAGCTTTGGGGCGGGAACTCATGAGCAGTTCTTC	CASSFGAGTHEQFF
TRBV5-1	few	TRBJ1-3	TRBD1	TGCGCCAGCAGCTCGGATCGGACAGGGGGTATCAATACTGGAAACGCCATATATTTT	CASSSDRTGGINTGNAIYF
TRBV19	.	TRBJ2-1	TRBD2	TGTGCCAGTAGTATAAGTCTAGCGGTCTACAATGAGCAGTTCTTC	CASSISLAVYNEQFF
TRBV5-1	.	TRBJ2-1	.	TGCGCCAGCAGCTTGCCGTCCCCGGGTGAGCAGTTCTTC	CASSLPSPGEQFF
TRBV5-5	few	TRBJ2-5	.	TGTGCCAGCAGCTTGGGATGGGGTGAGACCCAGTACTTC	CASSLGWGETQYF
TRBV19	.	TRBJ2-3	.	TGTGCCAGTAGAAGACTAGTCGGAGAGGGGGATACGCAGTATTTT	CASRRLVGEGDTQYF
TRBV12-3/TRBV12-4	few	TRBJ2-3	.	TGTGCCAGCAGTTTACAATCAGATACGCAGTATTTT	CASSLQSDTQYF
TRBV14	.	TRBJ2-7	.	TGTGCCAGCAGCCAGTTCGCGACGGGGCGGGCTGCCTACGAGCAGTACTTC	CASSQFATGRAAYEQYF
TRBV5-1	once	TRBJ1-4	TRBD1	TGCGCCAGCAGCGGTGGGACAGGGGTTTATGAAAAACTGTTTTTT	CASSGGTGVYEKLFF
TRBV7-3	few	TRBJ1-3	.	TGTGCCAGCAGCCCCGGTCCACTCGAAGCGGGAAACACCATATATTTT	CASSPGPLEAGNTIYF
TRBV27	.	TRBJ1-5	.	TGTGCCAGCAGGCAGGGAGTCAATCAGCCCCAGCATTTT	CASRQGVNQPQHF
TRBV20-1	.	TRBJ2-5	.	TGCAGTGCCCCTCCAGGACCGATCCAAGAGACCCAGTACTTC	CSAPPGPIQETQYF
TRBV7-2	many	TRBJ2-1	TRBD2	TGTGCCAGCAGCTTGGGCGGTAGCGGGAGCAATGAGCAGTTCTTC	CASSLGGSGSNEQFF